Presented here are 17 T cell receptor beta chains from one specimen sequenced in a study of post-analysis software for immune sequencing data. Included in the TCR beta cDNA libraries were unique molecular identifiers. In TCRdb, the PCR reads were re-called with MiXCR into one record per CDR3 protein. The sample carries about 210,000 distinct CDR3 sequences, approximately 30% recorded once. Overall study findings and caveats: Patients used several TRBV segments, including TRBV5-6, TRBV5-1 and TRBV20-1, more often than controls.

What these receptors recognize is not known. The sequencing input was blood. These receptor sequences come from a girl between 2 and 17 years old with multiple sclerosis.

Concerning this clonotype itself: At one end the junction does not follow the germline gene, possibly because of a read error. The V and J genes are TRBV20-1 and TRBJ1-5; 9 nucleotides agree with TRBD1. The CDR3 length is 17 residues. Germline V gene sequence: CDR1 DFQATT, CDR2 SNEGSKA (reference sequence). The CDR3 bases are TGCGGTGCTCCGCGCCTACAGGGGGCTGCTGGCAATCAGCCCCAGCATTTT. Translation: CGAPRLQGAAGNQPQHF.

With respect to this clonotype: This may be a read error: a much more frequent sequence differs by one nucleotide. The chain is built from TRBV5-6 and TRBJ2-6; D perhaps matches TRBD1 (5 bases). This CDR3 region has 15 residues. In germline, CDR1 is SGHDT, CDR2 YYEEEE. The CDR3: CASSLRRSGANVRTF. The CDR3 region has the DNA TGTGCCAGCAGCCTCAGGCGCTCTGGGGCCAACGTCCGGACTTTC.

The table lists this clonotype with a few counts. The chain couples TRBV7-2 to TRBJ2-7; D gene unclear. CDR1 and CDR2 (germline): SGHTA, FQGNSA. V was pared by 0 bases and J by 4 bases, with 13 bases between. CDR3 size: 15 residues. Written as DNA, the CDR3 is TGTGCCAGCAGCTTAGCGCCTATATCGGCTTACGAGCAGTACTTC. Translation gives CASSLAPISAYEQYF.

A word on this clonotype: A much larger clone differs from this one at a single base, so this may be a read error. The chain has TRBV6-6 and TRBJ2-1, with TRBD2 identical over 7 bases. Looked up from germline, CDR1 is MNHNY and CDR2 is SVGAGI (reference sequence). J gave up 6 bases and V 10 bases, and 12 bases lay outside the gene matches. This CDR3 is 14 amino acids long. This CDR3 is CATRGLETCNEQFF. The CDR3 DNA is TGTGCCACCCGAGGACTAGAGACCTGCAATGAGCAGTTCTTC.

J is TRBJ2-7 and V is TRBV12-3 or TRBV12-4; 9 bases are shared with TRBD1. Trimming removed 3 bases from V and 3 bases from J; junction bases left unmatched: 3. The CDR3 covers 14 residues. For the CDR3, the DNA is TGTGCCAGCAGTTTGGACAGGGGAGACTACGAGCAGTACTTC. It encodes CASSLDRGDYEQYF.

A few counts support this clonotype. The CDR3 loop is CASSVGDSIAWDGYTF. In DNA form, the CDR3 reads TGTGCCAGCAGCGTAGGGGACTCGATCGCATGGGATGGCTACACCTTC. The chain employs TRBV9 and TRBJ1-2; possibly TRBD1 for D (5 bases). V was clipped by 0 bases and J by 6 bases, with 18 bases between them. Germline CDR1 SGDLS, CDR2 YYNGEE. There are 16 residues in the CDR3.

This clonotype turned up a few times. This chain joins TRBV7-8 and TRBJ2-7; no reliable D call. The germline V and J ends were trimmed by 4 bases and 2 bases, with 12 bases remaining between them. The CDR3 has 14 amino acids. Germline assignment: CDR1 SGHVS and CDR2 FQNEAQ. The CDR3 DNA is TGTGCCAGCAGCTCCCGGGTCGCCACCTACGAGCAGTACTTC. Amino acids: CASSSRVATYEQYF.

This clonotype has more than one count but fewer than ten. The rearrangement joins TRBV29-1 to TRBJ2-7; 11 nucleotides match TRBD1. From germline, CDR1 is SQVTM and CDR2 ANQGSEA. The CDR3 consists of 12 residues. Unmatched junction bases numbered 6, after V lost 8 bases and J lost 6 bases. The CDR3 is CSYRTGGPEQYF. The CDR3, as DNA: TGCAGCTATAGGACAGGGGGCCCCGAGCAGTACTTC.

In this sample, this clonotype turned up once. A much larger clonotype is one base distant, so this may be a read error. The rearrangement links TRBV5-5 to TRBJ2-7; D is uncertain. Per the germline V gene, CDR1 is SGHKS and CDR2 is YYEKEE (reference sequence). The CDR3 is made up of 13 amino acids. The CDR3, as DNA: TGTGTCAGCAGCTTGGTGGGGATCTACGAGCAGTACTTC. Translated: CVSSLVGIYEQYF.

The rearrangement links TRBV7-8 to TRBJ2-3; TRBD1 might be the D (5 bases). CDR3 size: 13 residues. Trimming left V 4 bases short and J 4 bases short, with 9 bases between. From germline, CDR1 is SGHVS and CDR2 FQNEAQ. CDR3 bases: TGTGCCAGCAGCTCTAGGGGTGCAGATACGCAGTATTTT. It codes for CASSSRGADTQYF.

This chain links TRBV20-1 with TRBJ2-5; tentative D call: TRBD2 (6 bases). CDR3 size: 13 residues. V was shortened by 3 bases and J by 5 bases, with 13 bases between the two germline ends. Per germline, CDR1 DFQATT and CDR2 SNEGSKA (reference sequence). CDR3 DNA: TGCAGTGCTAGGTTGGGTCTAGCGGAGACCCAGTACTTC. Protein sequence: CSARLGLAETQYF.

This clonotype was detected many times. The genes are TRBV11-3 and TRBJ2-5, with D possibly matching TRBD2 (6 bases). V lost 1 base and J 6 bases, leaving 12 bases between the germline ends. Germline V gene sequence: CDR1 SGHNT, CDR2 YENEEA. There are 14 residues in the CDR3. CDR3 DNA sequence: TGTGCCAGCAGCTTAGGAGGGGACTTTAAGACCCAGTACTTC. It encodes CASSLGGDFKTQYF.

The chain employs TRBV30 and TRBJ2-7; 9 bases are shared with TRBD1. The germline CDR1 and CDR2 sequences are GTSNPN and SVGIG (reference sequence). The J segment lost 3 bases and the V segment lost 0 bases, leaving 3 bases of the junction unmatched. CDR3 size: 14 residues. The CDR3 loop reads CAWSVDRGVYEQYF. CDR3 nucleotides: TGTGCCTGGAGTGTAGACAGGGGGGTCTACGAGCAGTACTTC.

Comments on this clonotype: The germline gene is not matched at one end of the junction; a read error may be the cause. DNA of the CDR3: TGTGCCAACAGCATAACCCCAGGGAGCAATCAGCCCCAGCATTTT. Translation gives CANSITPGSNQPQHF. V gene TRBV7-9 combines with J gene TRBJ1-5; D is possibly TRBD1 (5 bases). From germline, CDR1 is SEHNR and CDR2 FQNEAQ (reference sequence). This CDR3 has 15 amino acids. Using reference TRBV7-9 and TRBJ1-5 for the parts outside the CDR3, the full variable domain is DTGVSQNPRHKITKRGQNVTFRCDPISEHNRLYWYRQTLGQGPEFLTYFQNEAQLEKSRLLSDRFSAERPKGSFSTLEIQRTEQGDSAMYLCANSITPGSNQPQHFGDGTRLSIL.

There are many counts of this clonotype. Written as DNA, the CDR3 is TGTGCCAGCAGTGGTCCGGCGGGAGGAGATACGCAGTATTTT. Protein product: CASSGPAGGDTQYF. V and J are TRBV2 and TRBJ2-3, with 8 bases lining up with TRBD2. CDR1 is SNHLY and CDR2 is FYNNEI in the germline V gene. The junction had 5 bases not matched to a gene; V was cut back by 4 bases and J by 5 bases. The CDR3 loop spans 14 amino acids.

This clonotype was seen repeatedly, ten times or more. This chain links TRBV6-1 with TRBJ2-7; D not resolved. The CDR3 totals 14 residues. V lost 2 bases and J lost 0, with 8 bases in between. Germline values: CDR1 MNHNS, CDR2 SASEGT. CDR3 bases: TGTGCCAGCAGTGAACAGGTTAACTCCTACGAGCAGTACTTC. Translation: CASSEQVNSYEQYF.

This clonotype was found many times. V is TRBV15 and J is TRBJ2-1, with 7 bases identical to TRBD1. This CDR3 spans 14 amino acids. Germline-derived CDR1 and CDR2 are LNHNV and YYDKDF (reference sequence). V lost 4 bases, J lost 5 bases, and 5 bases stayed unmatched. The CDR3 bases are TGTGCCACCAGCATAAGGACAGGTGACAATGAGCAGTTCTTC. Protein: CATSIRTGDNEQFF.